Listed here are 26 T cell receptor beta chains from one sample, sequenced in a study of human T cells and chemical hapten exposure. Time point in this sample: patch test 3, about 24 weeks after DPC sensitization. Noted treatment: therapeutic diphenylcyclopropenone sensitization with weekly scalp DPC. Each CDR3 protein is one row after TCRdb ran MiXCR on the RACE reads. The table shows 100,000 or so distinct CDR3 sequences, with around 34% occurring only once. The input for sequencing was whole blood, taken in connection with sensitization to the hapten diphenylcyclopropenone (DPC). These receptors were obtained from a man aged 35-49 years with alopecia areata. Some clones in this sample may be carry-over from other donors' samples.

The rearrangement joins TRBV29-1 to TRBJ2-7; a possible D gene is TRBD1 (5 bases). Trimming cost V 4 bases and J 2 bases, with 15 bases left between them. The CDR3 length is 14 residues. CDR1 and CDR2 (germline): SQVTM, ANQGSEA. CDR3 residues: CSVVEKTRAYEQYF. The DNA of the CDR3 is TGCAGCGTTGTCGAGAAAACCAGGGCCTACGAGCAGTACTTC.

This sequence joins TRBV28 and TRBJ2-7; no reliable D call. Germline CDR1 reads MDHEN; CDR2 reads SYDVKM. CDR3 length: 10 residues. Trimming removed 6 bases at V and 5 bases at J, with 5 bases between. In nucleotides, the CDR3 is TGTGCCAGCAGATCAAACGAGCAGTACTTC. This sequence encodes CASRSNEQYF.

The rearrangement links TRBV14 to TRBJ2-5, with TRBD1 identical over 8 bases. Germline loops: CDR1 SGHDN, CDR2 FVKESK. Germline trimming cut 2 bases from V and 7 bases from J; bases unmatched to any gene: 9. This CDR3 has 15 amino acids. The CDR3 sequence: CASSQRTGTLGTQYF. The CDR3 DNA sequence: TGTGCCAGCAGCCAACGGACAGGGACGCTCGGGACCCAGTACTTC.

The chain links TRBV7-8 to TRBJ2-7; 10 bases align to TRBD1. V was clipped by 5 bases and J by 6 bases; unmatched bases: 10. CDR1 is SGHVS, CDR2 FQNEAQ, per germline. The CDR3 covers 15 residues. CDR3 loop: CASSRGQGRVGEQYV. CDR3 DNA sequence: TGTGCCAGCAGCCGGGGACAGGGGAGAGTGGGCGAGCAGTACGTC.

The V gene is TRBV20-1, the J gene TRBJ2-1; 9 positions match TRBD2. Germline V gene sequence: CDR1 DFQATT, CDR2 SNEGSKA (reference sequence). The CDR3 contains 15 residues. V lost 3 bases to trimming and J lost 7 bases; unmatched junction nucleotides: 10. CDR3 nucleotides: TGCAGTGCTAGTGAAGTAGCGGGAGTAGGTAATGAGCAGTTCTTC. It codes for CSASEVAGVGNEQFF.

The rearrangement links TRBV3-1 to TRBJ2-1; no definite D call. This CDR3 has 15 residues. The V gene's germline CDR1 is LGHDT and CDR2 YNNKEL (reference sequence). V dropped 1 base and J dropped 10 bases, with 17 bases sitting between them. CDR3 in DNA: TGTGCCAGCAGCCAAGCTCCCCCTAGGATCGGAGAGCAGTTCTTC. It is translated as CASSQAPPRIGEQFF.

This clonotype was seen a few times. The chain recombines TRBV7-6 with TRBJ2-1; tentatively, D is TRBD2 (5 bases). Germline CDR1 is SGHVS and CDR2 is FNYEAQ. V lost 5 bases to trimming and J lost 5 bases, with 16 bases between them. This CDR3 spans 15 amino acids. The DNA for the CDR3 is TGTGCCAGCAGCAAAACCTACGAGCGGAACAATGAGCAGTTCTTC. It codes for CASSKTYERNNEQFF.

This chain links TRBV4-1 with TRBJ2-2; tentatively, D is TRBD2 (6 bases). V gave up 0 bases and J gave up 1 base, with 15 bases separating them. The germline gives CDR1 MGHRA, CDR2 YSYEKL. This CDR3 region has 18 residues. DNA for the CDR3: TGCGCCAGCAGCCAAGAAGGGAGGTCCGGTCGGAACACCGGGGAGCTGTTTTTT. Translating gives CASSQEGRSGRNTGELFF.

The rearrangement links TRBV20-1 to TRBJ2-3; D remains ambiguous. CDR1 is DFQATT, CDR2 SNEGSKA, per germline (reference sequence). The germline V and J ends were trimmed by 0 bases and 0 bases, with 10 bases remaining between them. This CDR3 contains 15 residues. In nucleotides, the CDR3 is TGCAGTGCTAGAGATCCCCGGCCTAGCACAGATACGCAGTATTTT. Translation: CSARDPRPSTDTQYF.

The chain is built from TRBV7-2 and TRBJ2-3; TRBD2 might be the D (5 bases). Germline V gene data show CDR1 as SGHTA and CDR2 as FQGNSA. CDR3 length: 16 residues. Trimming shortened V by 1 base and J by 2 bases, and 13 bases separated the two germline ends. CDR3 in amino acids: CASSLVDGLITDTQYF. The CDR3 nucleotides read TGTGCCAGCAGCTTAGTGGATGGACTCATCACAGATACGCAGTATTTT.

This clonotype turned up a few times. The chain employs TRBV2 and TRBJ2-3; D not resolved. There are 11 residues in the CDR3. The germline CDR1 and CDR2 sequences are SNHLY and FYNNEI. Trimming left V 2 bases short and J 8 bases short, with 5 bases between. In DNA, the CDR3 is TGTGCCAGCAGTGAACAGGTTACGCAGTATTTT. Translating gives CASSEQVTQYF. Variable domain in full (rest from reference TRBV2 and TRBJ2-3): EPEVTQTPSHQVTQMGQEVILRCVPISNHLYFYWYRQILGQKVEFLVSFYNNEISEKSEIFDDQFSVERPDGSNFTLKIRSTKLEDSAMYFCASSEQVTQYFGPGTRLTVL.

This clonotype was counted once. This chain links TRBV7-2 with TRBJ2-5, with 8 bases that match TRBD2. The length of the CDR3 is 15 residues. Trimming at V came to 3 bases and at J to 4 bases, leaving 7 bases not matched to a gene. The germline gives CDR1 SGHTA, CDR2 FQGNSA. The CDR3, as DNA: TGTGCCAGCAGCTTCCAGCGGGAGACTCGAGAGACCCAGTACTTC. Its translation is CASSFQRETRETQYF.

V gene TRBV5-4 combines with J gene TRBJ2-3; the D is unclear. V was trimmed by 2 bases and J by 3 bases, leaving 4 bases between them. The CDR3 runs 12 residues. The V gene's germline CDR1 is SGHNT and CDR2 YYREEE (reference sequence). The CDR3 sequence is CASSFTTDTQYF. The CDR3 DNA reads TGTGCCAGCAGCTTTACGACAGATACGCAGTATTTT.

The chain recombines TRBV11-2 with TRBJ2-1; TRBD1 matches 9 bases. V lost 6 bases, J lost 4 bases, and 7 bases stayed unmatched. The germline V gene encodes CDR1 SGHAT and CDR2 FQNNGV. The CDR3 is made up of 15 amino acids. CDR3 sequence: CASSSGTGPYNEQFF. CDR3 bases: TGTGCCAGCAGTTCCGGGACAGGGCCTTACAATGAGCAGTTCTTC.

The CDR3: CAIREQDRVDYGYTF. CDR3 coding DNA: TGTGCCATCAGGGAACAGGACAGGGTCGACTATGGCTACACCTTC. The gene calls are TRBV10-3 and TRBJ1-2; 8 bases align to TRBD1. The V gene's germline CDR1 is ENHRY and CDR2 SYGVKD. This CDR3 region has 15 residues. Trimming took 6 bases from V and 3 from J; bases not matched to a gene: 9.

In the case of this clonotype: Relative to the germline gene, one junction end is altered; a read error may explain this. The chain has TRBV20-1 and TRBJ2-1; D perhaps matches TRBD2 (5 bases). Looked up from germline, CDR1 is DFQATT and CDR2 is SNEGSKA (reference sequence). The CDR3 spans 11 residues. For the CDR3, the DNA is TGCAGTACCCGGACGGGAAATGGGCAGTTCTTC. Protein product: CSTRTGNGQFF.

This sequence joins TRBV7-2 and TRBJ1-5; D is uncertain. Germline CDR1 is SGHTA and CDR2 is FQGNSA. This CDR3 region has 14 residues. With 5 bases removed from V and 2 bases from J, the gap between germline ends came to 10 bases. The CDR3 bases are TGTGCCAGCAGCCTACGGCTCGGCAATCAGCCCCAGCATTTT. Translation gives CASSLRLGNQPQHF.

The chain is built from TRBV7-3 and TRBJ2-1, with TRBD1 as a possible D gene (6 bases). Per the germline V gene, CDR1 is SGHTA and CDR2 is FQGTGA. The CDR3 is made up of 14 amino acids. Trimming cost V 2 bases and J 3 bases, with 8 bases left between them. The CDR3 protein is CASSLGTNYNEQFF. The CDR3 DNA reads as TGTGCCAGCAGCTTAGGGACAAACTACAATGAGCAGTTCTTC.

The J gene is TRBJ2-3, the V gene TRBV6-6, with D unclear. Germline lookup yields CDR1 MNHNY and CDR2 SVGAGI (reference sequence). The length of the CDR3 is 14 residues. V was pared by 3 bases and J by 5 bases, with 12 bases between. In DNA form, the CDR3 reads TGTGCCAGCAGTTATAAGCAGGCTCTAGATACGCAGTATTTT. This gives the protein CASSYKQALDTQYF.

This clonotype was observed a handful of times. The CDR3 DNA sequence: TGTGCCAGTACTGGACTGGGCTGGAATGAGCAGTTCTTC. Its protein is CASTGLGWNEQFF. The chain links TRBV6-5 to TRBJ2-1, with D possibly TRBD2 on 5 matching bases. V shed 9 bases and J shed 7 bases, with 16 bases lying between them. Per the germline V gene, CDR1 is MNHEY and CDR2 is SVGAGI. CDR3 size: 13 residues.

V and J are TRBV29-1 and TRBJ1-2, with D unclear. Germline V gene data show CDR1 as SQVTM and CDR2 as ANQGSEA. This CDR3 is built from 12 residues. V lost 0 bases and J lost 4, with 6 bases in between. The CDR3 DNA sequence: TGCAGCGTTGAAGATCGGGTCTATGGCTACACCTTC. Amino acid sequence: CSVEDRVYGYTF.

The chain recombines TRBV5-1 with TRBJ2-7, with 7 positions matching TRBD1. Trimming removed 2 bases from V and 2 bases from J; junction bases left unmatched: 4. The germline CDR1 and CDR2 sequences are SGHRS and YFSETQ. The CDR3 is made up of 14 amino acids. The CDR3: CASSFQGQTYEQYF. CDR3 bases: TGCGCCAGCAGCTTTCAGGGACAGACCTACGAGCAGTACTTC.

The rearrangement links TRBV29-1 to TRBJ1-2; D is uncertain. V shed 4 bases and J shed 2 bases, with 17 bases lying between them. CDR3 length: 15 residues. The germline V gene encodes CDR1 SQVTM and CDR2 ANQGSEA. The CDR3 spells CSVGSAAAGNYGYTF. In DNA form, the CDR3 reads TGCAGCGTTGGGTCCGCGGCAGCCGGAAACTATGGCTACACCTTC.

This clonotype was counted between two and nine times. The chain combines TRBV12-3 or TRBV12-4 with TRBJ1-6; no definite D call. CDR3 length equals 12 residues. V was clipped by 1 base and J by 8 bases, with 3 bases between them. In DNA, the CDR3 is TGTGCCAGCAGTTTAGAGGATTCACCCCTCCACTTT. This gives the protein CASSLEDSPLHF.

The chain's CDR3 is CSVHPGQTIYEQYF. The CDR3 DNA reads TGCAGCGTACACCCGGGACAGACAATCTACGAGCAGTACTTC. The V and J genes are TRBV29-1 and TRBJ2-7; 7 bases are shared with TRBD1. Germline CDR1 and CDR2: SQVTM and ANQGSEA. Germline trimming cut 6 bases from V and 3 bases from J; bases unmatched to any gene: 11. The CDR3 is 14 residues long.

The chain couples TRBV10-3 to TRBJ2-1; maybe TRBD2 (5 bases). The CDR3 totals 12 residues. Germline CDR1 and CDR2: ENHRY and SYGVKD. The V end lost 0 bases, the J end lost 8 bases, and 5 bases lay between the germline ends. Here the CDR3 DNA reads TGTGCCATCAGTGAGTCGCGGGATGAGCAGTTCTTC. This codes for CAISESRDEQFF.